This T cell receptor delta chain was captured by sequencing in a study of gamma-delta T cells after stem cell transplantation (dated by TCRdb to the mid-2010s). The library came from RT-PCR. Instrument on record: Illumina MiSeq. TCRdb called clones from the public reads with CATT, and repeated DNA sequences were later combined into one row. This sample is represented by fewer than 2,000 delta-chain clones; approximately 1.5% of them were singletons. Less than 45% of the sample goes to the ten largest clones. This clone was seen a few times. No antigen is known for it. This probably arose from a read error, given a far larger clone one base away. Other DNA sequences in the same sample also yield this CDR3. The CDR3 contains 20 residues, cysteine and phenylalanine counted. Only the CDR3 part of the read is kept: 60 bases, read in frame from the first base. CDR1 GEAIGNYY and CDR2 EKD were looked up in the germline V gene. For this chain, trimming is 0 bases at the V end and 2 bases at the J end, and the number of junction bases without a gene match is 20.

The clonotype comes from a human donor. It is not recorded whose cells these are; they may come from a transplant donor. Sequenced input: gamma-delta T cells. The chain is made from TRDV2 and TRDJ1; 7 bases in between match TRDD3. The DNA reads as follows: TGTGCCTGTGACACCGTAGACCTTAAGGGGGATTCTGGTTATACCGATAAACTCATCTTT. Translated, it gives CACDTVDLKGDSGYTDKLIF.